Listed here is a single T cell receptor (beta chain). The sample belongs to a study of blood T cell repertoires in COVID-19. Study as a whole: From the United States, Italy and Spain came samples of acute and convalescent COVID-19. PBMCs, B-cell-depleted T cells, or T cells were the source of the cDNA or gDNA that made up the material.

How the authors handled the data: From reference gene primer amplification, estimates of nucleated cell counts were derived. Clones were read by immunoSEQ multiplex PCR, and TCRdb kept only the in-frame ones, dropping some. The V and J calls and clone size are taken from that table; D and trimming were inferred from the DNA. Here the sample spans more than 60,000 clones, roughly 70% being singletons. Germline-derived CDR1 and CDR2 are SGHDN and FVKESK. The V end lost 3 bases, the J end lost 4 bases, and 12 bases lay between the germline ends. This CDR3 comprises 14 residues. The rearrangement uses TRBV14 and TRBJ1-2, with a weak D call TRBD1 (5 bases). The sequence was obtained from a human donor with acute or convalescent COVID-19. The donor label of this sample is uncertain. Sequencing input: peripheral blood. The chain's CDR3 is CASSQGQWAYGYTF. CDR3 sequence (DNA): TGTGCCAGCAGCCAGGGGCAGTGGGCCTATGGCTACACCTTC.